These 12 T cell receptor beta chains originate from one sample sequenced in a study of identical twins. From the 5' RACE reads, TCRdb called clonotypes with MiXCR, one entry per CDR3 protein. The profile shows 550,000 to 800,000 distinct CDR3 sequences, just over 7% of them singletons. The sample also formed part of further work on yellow fever vaccine responses in identical twins.

Sequencing was carried out using PBMCs. Source of these receptors: a woman younger than 30 in good health.

This clonotype was recorded only once. This chain connects TRBV2 to TRBJ2-1, with D unresolved. Trimming removed 4 bases at V and 7 bases at J, with 8 bases between. Germline assignment: CDR1 SNHLY and CDR2 FYNNEI. The CDR3 length is 12 residues. The CDR3 protein is CASSGNGNEQFF. DNA of the CDR3: TGTGCCAGCAGTGGGAACGGGAATGAGCAGTTCTTC.

This clonotype was counted between two and nine times. CDR3 sequence reads: CASSPSGIRGPDTQYF. The CDR3 region has the DNA TGTGCCAGCTCACCAAGCGGGATCCGGGGACCCGACACGCAGTATTTT. The chain has TRBV18 and TRBJ2-3; 7 bases fit TRBD2. The CDR3 length is 16 residues. V was clipped by 2 bases and J by 9 bases; unmatched bases: 14. CDR1 is KGHSH and CDR2 is LQKENI in the germline V gene.

The V and J genes are TRBV20-1 and TRBJ2-7, with a tentative D call TRBD1 (6 bases). V lost 5 bases, J lost 6 bases, and 17 bases lay in between. Germline CDR1 reads DFQATT; CDR2 reads SNEGSKA (reference sequence). This CDR3 has 13 amino acids. CDR3 coding DNA: TGCAGTGCTGAACCGGGACAAAAGAGCGAGCAGTACTTC. The encoded protein is CSAEPGQKSEQYF.

The table lists this clonotype with many counts. The chain combines TRBV7-2 with TRBJ2-5; maybe TRBD1 (8 bases). The V and J ends lost 1 base and 5 bases respectively, with 11 bases between them. The germline CDR1 and CDR2 sequences are SGHTA and FQGNSA. The CDR3 has 14 amino acids. In DNA form, the CDR3 reads TGTGCCAGCAGCTTAGACAGGGGGGGGGAGACCCAGTACTTC. Translation gives CASSLDRGGETQYF.

This clonotype was counted ten times or more. This sequence joins TRBV7-9 and TRBJ2-1; 8 bases match TRBD2. The CDR3 is made up of 14 amino acids. Germline trimming cut 5 bases from V and 4 bases from J; bases unmatched to any gene: 4. Per germline, CDR1 SEHNR and CDR2 FQNEAQ (reference sequence). CDR3 bases: TGTGCCAGCAGCGCAAGCGGGAGTTACAATGAGCAGTTCTTC. It translates to CASSASGSYNEQFF.

This chain joins TRBV12-3 or TRBV12-4 and TRBJ1-6; a possible D gene is TRBD1 (6 bases). Trimming pared 7 bases from V and 7 bases from J, leaving 14 bases between. The CDR3 has 14 residues. CDR3 nucleotide sequence: TGTGCCAGCAAACGACAGGTGACGAATTCACCCCTCCACTTT. Residues: CASKRQVTNSPLHF.

This clonotype was seen more than once but under ten times. J is TRBJ2-2 and V is TRBV5-1; TRBD1 aligns across 9 bases. There are 17 residues in the CDR3. Per germline, CDR1 SGHRS and CDR2 YFSETQ. V trimming: 1 base; J trimming: 2 bases; junction bases outside the gene matches: 6. CDR3 DNA sequence: TGCGCCAGCAGCTTGCCTCAACAGGGGGCTAACACCGGGGAGCTGTTTTTT. It encodes CASSLPQQGANTGELFF. Supplemented by reference TRBV5-1 and TRBJ2-2, the full variable domain reads KAGVTQTPRYLIKTRGQQVTLSCSPISGHRSVSWYQQTPGQGLQFLFEYFSETQRNKGNFPGRFSGRQFSNSRSEMNVSTLELGDSALYLCASSLPQQGANTGELFFGEGSRLTVL.

This clonotype was seen at least ten times. The chain carries TRBV11-2 and TRBJ2-2; tentatively, D is TRBD1 or TRBD2 (5 bases each). Germline-derived CDR1 and CDR2 are SGHAT and FQNNGV. This CDR3 spans 16 amino acids. V gave up 5 bases and J gave up 4 bases, with 17 bases separating them. The CDR3 DNA reads as TGTGCCAGCAGCGCAGTCGGTGGGACGGCCACCGGGGAGCTGTTTTTT. It is translated as CASSAVGGTATGELFF.

This clonotype was found a few times. The CDR3 is CASSLGAGGGDEQYF. The DNA of the CDR3 is TGTGCCAGCAGCTTAGGGGCGGGAGGCGGGGACGAGCAGTACTTC. The chain recombines TRBV11-2 with TRBJ2-7; 8 nucleotides align to TRBD2. Germline CDR1 and CDR2: SGHAT and FQNNGV. CDR3 length: 15 residues. The V segment lost 1 base and the J segment 5 bases; nucleotides outside the gene matches: 7. Combining the CDR3 with reference TRBV11-2 and TRBJ2-7 gives the whole variable domain EAGVAQSPRYKIIEKRQSVAFWCNPISGHATLYWYQQILGQGPKLLIQFQNNGVVDDSQLPKDRFSAERLKGVDSTLKIQPAKLEDSAVYLCASSLGAGGGDEQYFGPGTRLTVT.

V is TRBV10-3 and J is TRBJ2-7; perhaps D is TRBD1 or TRBD2 (5 bases each). The CDR3 covers 14 residues. Deletions cut 6 bases from V and 7 bases from J, with 19 bases between. CDR1 is ENHRY and CDR2 is SYGVKD in the germline V gene. This CDR3 reads CAIRGEGTKGEQYF. In DNA, the CDR3 is TGTGCCATCAGGGGGGAAGGGACGAAGGGTGAGCAGTACTTC.

This clonotype came up a few times. V usage is TRBV6-1 and J usage is TRBJ1-2; D possibly corresponds to TRBD1 (5 bases). Germline loops: CDR1 MNHNS, CDR2 SASEGT. The V end lost 4 bases, the J end lost 3 bases, and 15 bases lay between the germline ends. The CDR3 is 15 residues long. CDR3 residues: CASSGKRTIDYGYTF. DNA for the CDR3: TGTGCCAGCAGTGGGAAAAGGACAATCGACTATGGCTACACCTTC.

This chain connects TRBV3-1 to TRBJ2-5; 7 bases agree with TRBD2. The CDR3 spans 15 residues. Germline V gene lookup returns CDR1 LGHDT and CDR2 YNNKEL (reference sequence). Trimming removed 3 bases from V and 5 bases from J; junction bases left unmatched: 9. The CDR3 DNA follows: TGTGCCAGCAGCCAGGCGCCCCGGGACTACGAGACCCAGTACTTC. As protein: CASSQAPRDYETQYF.